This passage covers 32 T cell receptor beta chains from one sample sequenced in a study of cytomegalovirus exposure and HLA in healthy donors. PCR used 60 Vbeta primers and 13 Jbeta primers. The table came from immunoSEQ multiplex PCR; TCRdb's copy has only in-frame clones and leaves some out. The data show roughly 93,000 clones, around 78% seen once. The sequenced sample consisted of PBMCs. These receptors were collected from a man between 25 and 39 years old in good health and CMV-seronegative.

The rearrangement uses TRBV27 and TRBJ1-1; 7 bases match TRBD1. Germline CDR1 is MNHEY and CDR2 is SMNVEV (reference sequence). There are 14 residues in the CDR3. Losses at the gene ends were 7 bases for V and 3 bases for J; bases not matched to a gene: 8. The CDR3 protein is CASIPTGIHTEAFF. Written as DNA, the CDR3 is TGTGCCAGCATACCGACAGGGATCCACACTGAAGCTTTCTTT.

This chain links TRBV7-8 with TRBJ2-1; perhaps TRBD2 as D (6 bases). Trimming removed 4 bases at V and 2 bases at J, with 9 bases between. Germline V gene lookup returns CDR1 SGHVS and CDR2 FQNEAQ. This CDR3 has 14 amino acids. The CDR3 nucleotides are TGTGCCAGCAGCTGGCGGGACCCCTACAATGAGCAGTTCTTC. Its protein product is CASSWRDPYNEQFF.

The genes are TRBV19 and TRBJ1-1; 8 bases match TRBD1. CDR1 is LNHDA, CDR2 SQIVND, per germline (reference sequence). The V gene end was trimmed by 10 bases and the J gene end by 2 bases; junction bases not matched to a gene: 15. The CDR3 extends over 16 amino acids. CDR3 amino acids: CATTPRTGILNTEAFF. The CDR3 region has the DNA TGTGCCACCACGCCCCGGACAGGGATACTAAACACTGAAGCTTTCTTT.

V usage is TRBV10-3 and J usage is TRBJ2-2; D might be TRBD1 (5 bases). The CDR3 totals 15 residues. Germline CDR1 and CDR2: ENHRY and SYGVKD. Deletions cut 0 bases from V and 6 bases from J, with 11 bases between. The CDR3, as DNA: TGTGCCATCAGTGAGTCGGTCGGCAGGGCCGGGGAGCTGTTTTTT. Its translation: CAISESVGRAGELFF.

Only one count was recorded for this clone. The CDR3 sequence: CASSLTAGTTNNEQFF. The DNA for the CDR3 is TGTGCCAGCAGCTTAACGGCCGGGACTACCAACAATGAGCAGTTCTTC. The V gene is TRBV7-3, the J gene TRBJ2-1; 7 positions agree with TRBD2. V shed 0 bases and J 5 bases; nucleotides not matched to a gene: 7. This CDR3 region has 16 residues. CDR1 SGHTA and CDR2 FQGTGA come from the germline V gene.

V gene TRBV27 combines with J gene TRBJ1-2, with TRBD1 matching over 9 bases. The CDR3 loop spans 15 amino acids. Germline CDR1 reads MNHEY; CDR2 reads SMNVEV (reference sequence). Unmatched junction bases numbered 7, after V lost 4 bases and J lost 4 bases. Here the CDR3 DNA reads TGTGCCAGCAGTTCTGCCTTGACAGGGGGCTATGGCTACACCTTC. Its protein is CASSSALTGGYGYTF.

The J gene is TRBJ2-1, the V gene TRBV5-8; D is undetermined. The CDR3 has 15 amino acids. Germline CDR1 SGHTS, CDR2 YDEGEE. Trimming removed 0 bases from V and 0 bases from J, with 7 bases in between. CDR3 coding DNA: TGTGCCAGCAGCTTGGGTGCTAGCTCCTACAATGAGCAGTTCTTC. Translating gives CASSLGASSYNEQFF.

The CDR3 nucleotides read TGTGCCAGCAGCTTATCCCCCAGAAGCGGCTCCTACGAGCAGTACGTC. The encoded protein is CASSLSPRSGSYEQYV. The chain recombines TRBV11-2 with TRBJ2-7; the D gene is possibly TRBD2 (5 bases). V was shortened by 2 bases and J by 0 bases, with 14 bases between the two germline ends. The germline V gene has CDR1 SGHAT and CDR2 FQNNGV. This CDR3 has 16 amino acids.

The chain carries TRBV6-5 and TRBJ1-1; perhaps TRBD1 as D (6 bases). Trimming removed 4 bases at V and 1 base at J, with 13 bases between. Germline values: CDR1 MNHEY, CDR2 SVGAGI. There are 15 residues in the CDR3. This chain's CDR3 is CASSSSGHPNTEAFF. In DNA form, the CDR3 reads TGTGCCAGCAGTTCCTCGGGACACCCGAACACTGAAGCTTTCTTT.

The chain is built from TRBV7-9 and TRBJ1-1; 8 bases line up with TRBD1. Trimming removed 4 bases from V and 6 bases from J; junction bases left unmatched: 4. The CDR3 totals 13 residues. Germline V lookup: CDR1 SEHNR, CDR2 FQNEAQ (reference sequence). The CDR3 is CASSSQGAAEAFF. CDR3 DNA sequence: TGTGCCAGCAGCTCCCAGGGGGCCGCTGAAGCTTTCTTT.

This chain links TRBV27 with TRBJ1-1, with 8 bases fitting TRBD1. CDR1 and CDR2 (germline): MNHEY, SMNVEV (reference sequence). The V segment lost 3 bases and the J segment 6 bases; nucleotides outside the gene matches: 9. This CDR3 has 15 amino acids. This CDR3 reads CASSFQGAVTAEAFF. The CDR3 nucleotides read TGTGCCAGCAGTTTCCAGGGGGCTGTAACGGCTGAAGCTTTCTTT.

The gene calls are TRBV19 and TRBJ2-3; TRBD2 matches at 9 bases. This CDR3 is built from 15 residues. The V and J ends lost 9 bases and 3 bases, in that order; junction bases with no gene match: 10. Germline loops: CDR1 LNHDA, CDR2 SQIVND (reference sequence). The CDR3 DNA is TGTGCCAGCCGGCCGCGGGGGGGGATGACAGATACGCAGTATTTT. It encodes CASRPRGGMTDTQYF.

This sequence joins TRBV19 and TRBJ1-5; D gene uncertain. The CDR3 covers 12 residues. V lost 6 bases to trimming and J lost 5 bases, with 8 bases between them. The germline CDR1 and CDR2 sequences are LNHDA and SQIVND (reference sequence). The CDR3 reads CASRRGYQPQHF. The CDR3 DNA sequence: TGTGCCAGTAGACGGGGTTATCAGCCCCAGCATTTT.

CDR3 bases: TGTGCCAGTAGTACGGGACTAGTTCTTCTTGATGAGCAGTTCTTC. The encoded protein is CASSTGLVLLDEQFF. The chain recombines TRBV19 with TRBJ2-1, with 8 bases fitting TRBD2. CDR3 length: 15 residues. Germline V lookup: CDR1 LNHDA, CDR2 SQIVND (reference sequence). Germline trimming cut 4 bases from V and 8 bases from J; bases unmatched to any gene: 10.

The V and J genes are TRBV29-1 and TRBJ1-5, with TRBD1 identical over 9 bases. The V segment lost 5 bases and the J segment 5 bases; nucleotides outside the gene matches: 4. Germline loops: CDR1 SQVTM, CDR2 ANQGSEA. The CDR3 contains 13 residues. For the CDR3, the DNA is TGCAGCGTTAGGACAGGGGTCCATCAGCCCCAGCATTTT. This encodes CSVRTGVHQPQHF.

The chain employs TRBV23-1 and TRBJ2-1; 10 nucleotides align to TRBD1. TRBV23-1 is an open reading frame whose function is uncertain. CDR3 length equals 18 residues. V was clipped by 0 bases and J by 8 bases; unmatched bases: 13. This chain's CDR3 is CASSQSGAIRDRGDEQFF. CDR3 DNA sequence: TGCGCCAGCAGTCAATCGGGCGCAATTCGGGACAGGGGCGATGAGCAGTTCTTC.

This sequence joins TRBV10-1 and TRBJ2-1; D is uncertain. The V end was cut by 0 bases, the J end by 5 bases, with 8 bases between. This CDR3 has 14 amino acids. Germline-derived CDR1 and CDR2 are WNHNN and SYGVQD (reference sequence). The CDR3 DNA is TGCGCCAGCAGTGAGTCGGTCTATAACAATGAGCAGTTCTTC. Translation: CASSESVYNNEQFF.

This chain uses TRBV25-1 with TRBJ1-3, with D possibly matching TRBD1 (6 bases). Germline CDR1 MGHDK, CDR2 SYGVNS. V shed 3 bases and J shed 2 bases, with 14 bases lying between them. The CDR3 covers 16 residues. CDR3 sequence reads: CASSEGVGAPGNTIYF. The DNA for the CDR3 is TGTGCCAGCAGTGAGGGGGTGGGGGCCCCTGGAAACACCATATATTTT.

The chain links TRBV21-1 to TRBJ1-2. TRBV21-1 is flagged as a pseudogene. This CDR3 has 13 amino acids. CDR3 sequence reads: CASSSPGVGGYTF. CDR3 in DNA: TGTGCCAGCAGCAGTCCGGGAGTTGGTGGCTACACCTTC.

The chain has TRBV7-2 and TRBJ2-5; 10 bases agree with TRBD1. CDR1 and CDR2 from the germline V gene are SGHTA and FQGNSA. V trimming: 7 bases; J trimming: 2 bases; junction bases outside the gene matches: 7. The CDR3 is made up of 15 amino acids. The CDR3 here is CASTEGTGAQETQYF. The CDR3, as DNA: TGTGCCAGCACCGAAGGGACAGGGGCTCAAGAGACCCAGTACTTC.

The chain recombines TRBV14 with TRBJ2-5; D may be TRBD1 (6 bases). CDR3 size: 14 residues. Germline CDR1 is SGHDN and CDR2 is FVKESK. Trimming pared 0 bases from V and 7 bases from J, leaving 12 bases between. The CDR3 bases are TGTGCCAGCAGCCAAGATTGGACAGTGGGGACCCAGTACTTC. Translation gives CASSQDWTVGTQYF.

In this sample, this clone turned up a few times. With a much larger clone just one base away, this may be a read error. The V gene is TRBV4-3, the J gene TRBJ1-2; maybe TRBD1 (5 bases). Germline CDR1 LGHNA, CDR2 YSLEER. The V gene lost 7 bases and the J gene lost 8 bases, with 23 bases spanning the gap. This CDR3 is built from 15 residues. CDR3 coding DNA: TGCGCCAGCACCGTAGACCCAGGAAAAGCAGGGGGCTACACCTTC. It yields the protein CASTVDPGKAGGYTF.

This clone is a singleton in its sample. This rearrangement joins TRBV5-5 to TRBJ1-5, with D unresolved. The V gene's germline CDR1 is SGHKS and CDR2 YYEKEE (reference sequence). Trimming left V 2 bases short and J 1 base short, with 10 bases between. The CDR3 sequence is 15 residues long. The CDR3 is CASSLEGWSNQPQHF. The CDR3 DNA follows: TGTGCCAGCAGCTTAGAGGGTTGGAGCAATCAGCCCCAGCATTTT. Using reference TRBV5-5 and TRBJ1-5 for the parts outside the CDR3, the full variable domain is DAGVTQSPTHLIKTRGQQVTLRCSPISGHKSVSWYQQVLGQGPQFIFQYYEKEERGRGNFPDRFSARQFPNYSSELNVNALLLGDSALYLCASSLEGWSNQPQHFGDGTRLSIL.

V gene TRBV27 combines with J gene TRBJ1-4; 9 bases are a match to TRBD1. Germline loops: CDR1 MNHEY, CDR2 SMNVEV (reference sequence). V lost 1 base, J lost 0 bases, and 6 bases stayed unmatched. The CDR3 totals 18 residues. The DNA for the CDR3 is TGTGCCAGCAGTTTATTGACAGGGGGGTATGCAACTAATGAAAAACTGTTTTTT. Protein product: CASSLLTGGYATNEKLFF.

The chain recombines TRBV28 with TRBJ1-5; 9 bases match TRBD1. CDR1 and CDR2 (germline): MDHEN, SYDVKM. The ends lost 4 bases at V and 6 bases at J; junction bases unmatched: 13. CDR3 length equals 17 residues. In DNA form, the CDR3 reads TGTGCCAGCAGTTCCCCGGGGACAGGGAGGTCTGGTCAGCCCCAGCATTTT. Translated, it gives CASSSPGTGRSGQPQHF.

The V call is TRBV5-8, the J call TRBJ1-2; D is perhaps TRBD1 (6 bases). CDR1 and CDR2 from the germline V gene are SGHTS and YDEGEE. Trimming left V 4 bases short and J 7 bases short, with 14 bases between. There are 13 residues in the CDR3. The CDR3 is CASSTDRFFGYTF. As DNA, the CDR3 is TGTGCCAGCAGCACCGACAGGTTTTTTGGCTACACCTTC.

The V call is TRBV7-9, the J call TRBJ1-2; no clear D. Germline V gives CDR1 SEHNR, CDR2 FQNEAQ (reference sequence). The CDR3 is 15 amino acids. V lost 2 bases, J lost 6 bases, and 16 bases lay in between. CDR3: CASSLINRGRDGYTF. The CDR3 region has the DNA TGTGCCAGCAGCTTAATCAATCGGGGAAGGGATGGCTACACCTTC. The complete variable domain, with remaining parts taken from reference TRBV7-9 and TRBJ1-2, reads DTGVSQNPRHKITKRGQNVTFRCDPISEHNRLYWYRQTLGQGPEFLTYFQNEAQLEKSRLLSDRFSAERPKGSFSTLEIQRTEQGDSAMYLCASSLINRGRDGYTFGSGTRLTVV.

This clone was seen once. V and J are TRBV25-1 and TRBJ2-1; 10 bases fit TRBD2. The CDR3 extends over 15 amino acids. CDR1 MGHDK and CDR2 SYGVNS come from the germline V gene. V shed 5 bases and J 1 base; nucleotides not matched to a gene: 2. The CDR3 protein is CASSRAGGSYNEQFF. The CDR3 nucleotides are TGTGCCAGCAGTAGAGCGGGAGGGTCCTACAATGAGCAGTTCTTC. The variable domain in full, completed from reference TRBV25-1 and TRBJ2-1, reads EADIYQTPRYLVIGTGKKITLECSQTMGHDKMYWYQQDPGMELHLIHYSYGVNSTEKGDLSSESTVSRIRTEHFPLTLESARPSHTSQYLCASSRAGGSYNEQFFGPGTRLTVL.

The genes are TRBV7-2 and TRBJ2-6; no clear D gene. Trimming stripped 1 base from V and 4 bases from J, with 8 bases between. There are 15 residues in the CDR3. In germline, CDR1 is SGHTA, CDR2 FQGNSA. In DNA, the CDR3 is TGTGCCAGCAGCTTAGTTGTTCTGGGGGCCAACGTCCTGACTTTC. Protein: CASSLVVLGANVLTF.

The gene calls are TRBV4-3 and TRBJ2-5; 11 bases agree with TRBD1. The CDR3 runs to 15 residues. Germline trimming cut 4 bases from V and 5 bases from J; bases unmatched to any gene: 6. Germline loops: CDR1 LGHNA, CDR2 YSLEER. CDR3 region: CASSLGQGAMETQYF. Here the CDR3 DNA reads TGCGCCAGCAGCCTCGGACAGGGGGCAATGGAGACCCAGTACTTC.

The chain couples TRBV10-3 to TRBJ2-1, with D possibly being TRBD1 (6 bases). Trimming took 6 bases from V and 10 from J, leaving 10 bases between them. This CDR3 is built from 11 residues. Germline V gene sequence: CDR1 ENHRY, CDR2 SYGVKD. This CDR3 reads CAIRRTDEQFF. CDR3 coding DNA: TGTGCCATCAGGCGGACAGACGAGCAGTTCTTC.

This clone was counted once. CDR3 sequence (DNA): TGTGCCAGCAGAGAAACAGGGGCGGCGGGCTACACCTTC. Encoded protein: CASRETGAAGYTF. V is TRBV7-9 and J is TRBJ1-2, with TRBD1 matching over 7 bases. This CDR3 has 13 residues. The V and J ends lost 6 bases and 8 bases, in that order; junction bases with no gene match: 9. CDR1 SEHNR and CDR2 FQNEAQ come from the germline V gene (reference sequence).